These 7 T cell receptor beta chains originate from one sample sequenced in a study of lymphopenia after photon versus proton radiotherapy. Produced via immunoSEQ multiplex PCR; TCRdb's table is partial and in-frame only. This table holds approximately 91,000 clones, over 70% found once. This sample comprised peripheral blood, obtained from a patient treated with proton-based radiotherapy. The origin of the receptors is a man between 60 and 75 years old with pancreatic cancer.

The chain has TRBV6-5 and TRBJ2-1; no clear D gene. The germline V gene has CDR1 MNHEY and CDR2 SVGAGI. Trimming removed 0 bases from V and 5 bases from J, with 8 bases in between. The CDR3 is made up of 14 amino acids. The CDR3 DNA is TGTGCCAGCAGTTACTCGTACAGCCACAATGAGCAGTTCTTC. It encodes CASSYSYSHNEQFF.

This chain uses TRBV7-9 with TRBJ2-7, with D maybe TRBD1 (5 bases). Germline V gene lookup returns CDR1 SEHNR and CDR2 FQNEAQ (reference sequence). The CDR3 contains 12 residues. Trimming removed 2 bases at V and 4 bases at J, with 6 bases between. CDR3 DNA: TGTGCCAGCAGCTTATCAGGGTACGAGCAGTACTTC. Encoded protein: CASSLSGYEQYF.

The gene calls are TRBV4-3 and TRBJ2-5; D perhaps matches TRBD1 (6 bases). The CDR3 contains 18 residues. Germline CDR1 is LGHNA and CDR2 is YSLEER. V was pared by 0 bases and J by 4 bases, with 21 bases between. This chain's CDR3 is CASSQDPPRQGPLETQYF. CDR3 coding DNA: TGCGCCAGCAGCCAAGACCCACCCCGGCAGGGGCCGTTAGAGACCCAGTACTTC.

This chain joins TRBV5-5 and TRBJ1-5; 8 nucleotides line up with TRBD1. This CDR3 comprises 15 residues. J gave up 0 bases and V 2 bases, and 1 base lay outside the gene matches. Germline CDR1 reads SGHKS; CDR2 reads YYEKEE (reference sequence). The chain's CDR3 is CASSLQGDSNQPQHF. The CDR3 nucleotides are TGTGCCAGCAGCTTACAGGGGGATAGCAATCAGCCCCAGCATTTT.

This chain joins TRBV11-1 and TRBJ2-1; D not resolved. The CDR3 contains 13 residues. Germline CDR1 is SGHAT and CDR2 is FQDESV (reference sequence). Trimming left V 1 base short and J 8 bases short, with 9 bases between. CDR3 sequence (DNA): TGTGCCAGCAGCTTAGGAGGAAAGGATGAGCAGTTCTTC. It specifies CASSLGGKDEQFF.

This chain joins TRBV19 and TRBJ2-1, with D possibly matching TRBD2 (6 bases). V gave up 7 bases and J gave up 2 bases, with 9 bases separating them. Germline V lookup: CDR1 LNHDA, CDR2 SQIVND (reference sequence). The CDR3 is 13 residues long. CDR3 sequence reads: CASKGGTYNEQFF. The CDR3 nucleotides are TGTGCCAGTAAAGGCGGGACCTACAATGAGCAGTTCTTC.

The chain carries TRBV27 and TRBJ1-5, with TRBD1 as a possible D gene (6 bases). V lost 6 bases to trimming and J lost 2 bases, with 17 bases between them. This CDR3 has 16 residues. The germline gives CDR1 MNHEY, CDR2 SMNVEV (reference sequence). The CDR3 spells CASSSGGQGRNQPQHF. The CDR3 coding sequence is TGTGCCAGCAGCTCAGGCGGCCAGGGGCGCAATCAGCCCCAGCATTTT.